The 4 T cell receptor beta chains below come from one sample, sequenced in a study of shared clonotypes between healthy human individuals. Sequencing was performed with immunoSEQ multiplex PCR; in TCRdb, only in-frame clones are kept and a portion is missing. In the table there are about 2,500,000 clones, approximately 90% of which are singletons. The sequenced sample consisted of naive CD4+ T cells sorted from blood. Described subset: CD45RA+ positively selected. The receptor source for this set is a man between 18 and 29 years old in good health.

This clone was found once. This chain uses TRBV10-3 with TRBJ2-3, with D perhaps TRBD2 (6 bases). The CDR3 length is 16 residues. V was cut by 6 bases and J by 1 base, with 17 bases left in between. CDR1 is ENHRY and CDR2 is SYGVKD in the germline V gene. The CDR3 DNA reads TGTGCCATCAGCCAACTAGCTCCGGGGCGCACAGATACGCAGTATTTT. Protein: CAISQLAPGRTDTQYF.

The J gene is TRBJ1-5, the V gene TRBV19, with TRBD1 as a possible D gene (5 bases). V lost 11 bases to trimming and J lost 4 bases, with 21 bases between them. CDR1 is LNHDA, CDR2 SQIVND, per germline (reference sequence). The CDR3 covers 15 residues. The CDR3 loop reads CAAASTGRVNQPQHF. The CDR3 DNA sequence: TGTGCCGCAGCCTCGACGGGCAGGGTAAATCAGCCCCAGCATTTT.

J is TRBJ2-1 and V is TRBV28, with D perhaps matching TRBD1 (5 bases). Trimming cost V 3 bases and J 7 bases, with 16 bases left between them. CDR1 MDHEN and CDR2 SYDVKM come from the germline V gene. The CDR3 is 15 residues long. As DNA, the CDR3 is TGTGCCAGCAGTTTGACAGCTAGGCTTACGAATGAGCAGTTCTTC. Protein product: CASSLTARLTNEQFF.

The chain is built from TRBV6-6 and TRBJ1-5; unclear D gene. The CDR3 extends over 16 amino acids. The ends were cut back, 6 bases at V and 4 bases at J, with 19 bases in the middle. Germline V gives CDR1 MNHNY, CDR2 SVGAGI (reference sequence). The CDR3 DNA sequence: TGTGCCAGCAGCCCATTCCCCCGTAACTTAAATCAGCCCCAGCATTTT. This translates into CASSPFPRNLNQPQHF.